This record concerns one TCR beta chain sequence. Unique molecular identifiers were used to barcode this TCRbeta library. Via MiXCR, TCRdb re-called the PCR reads, giving one row per CDR3 protein. The sample records 450,000 to 600,000 distinct CDR3 sequences, 13% being singletons. The data originate from a study of T-cell reconstitution after alpha-beta-depleted transplantation in children. Germline V lookup: CDR1 SGHTA, CDR2 FQGNSA. Trimming cost V 3 bases and J 0 bases; bases outside gene matches: 5. This CDR3 contains 15 residues. The sequence derives from a male patient younger than 18 who had a stem cell transplant for acute myeloid leukemia, so the T cells may come from the graft donor. The chain couples TRBV7-2 to TRBJ2-7, with 7 nucleotides matching TRBD2. Here the sequenced sample was PBMCs, mostly from graft donor cells, taken 360 days after TCRalphabeta/CD19-depleted stem cell transplant. The CDR3 region is CASSLIAGTSYEQYF. CDR3 coding DNA: TGTGCCAGCAGCTTGATAGCGGGTACCTCCTACGAGCAGTACTTC.